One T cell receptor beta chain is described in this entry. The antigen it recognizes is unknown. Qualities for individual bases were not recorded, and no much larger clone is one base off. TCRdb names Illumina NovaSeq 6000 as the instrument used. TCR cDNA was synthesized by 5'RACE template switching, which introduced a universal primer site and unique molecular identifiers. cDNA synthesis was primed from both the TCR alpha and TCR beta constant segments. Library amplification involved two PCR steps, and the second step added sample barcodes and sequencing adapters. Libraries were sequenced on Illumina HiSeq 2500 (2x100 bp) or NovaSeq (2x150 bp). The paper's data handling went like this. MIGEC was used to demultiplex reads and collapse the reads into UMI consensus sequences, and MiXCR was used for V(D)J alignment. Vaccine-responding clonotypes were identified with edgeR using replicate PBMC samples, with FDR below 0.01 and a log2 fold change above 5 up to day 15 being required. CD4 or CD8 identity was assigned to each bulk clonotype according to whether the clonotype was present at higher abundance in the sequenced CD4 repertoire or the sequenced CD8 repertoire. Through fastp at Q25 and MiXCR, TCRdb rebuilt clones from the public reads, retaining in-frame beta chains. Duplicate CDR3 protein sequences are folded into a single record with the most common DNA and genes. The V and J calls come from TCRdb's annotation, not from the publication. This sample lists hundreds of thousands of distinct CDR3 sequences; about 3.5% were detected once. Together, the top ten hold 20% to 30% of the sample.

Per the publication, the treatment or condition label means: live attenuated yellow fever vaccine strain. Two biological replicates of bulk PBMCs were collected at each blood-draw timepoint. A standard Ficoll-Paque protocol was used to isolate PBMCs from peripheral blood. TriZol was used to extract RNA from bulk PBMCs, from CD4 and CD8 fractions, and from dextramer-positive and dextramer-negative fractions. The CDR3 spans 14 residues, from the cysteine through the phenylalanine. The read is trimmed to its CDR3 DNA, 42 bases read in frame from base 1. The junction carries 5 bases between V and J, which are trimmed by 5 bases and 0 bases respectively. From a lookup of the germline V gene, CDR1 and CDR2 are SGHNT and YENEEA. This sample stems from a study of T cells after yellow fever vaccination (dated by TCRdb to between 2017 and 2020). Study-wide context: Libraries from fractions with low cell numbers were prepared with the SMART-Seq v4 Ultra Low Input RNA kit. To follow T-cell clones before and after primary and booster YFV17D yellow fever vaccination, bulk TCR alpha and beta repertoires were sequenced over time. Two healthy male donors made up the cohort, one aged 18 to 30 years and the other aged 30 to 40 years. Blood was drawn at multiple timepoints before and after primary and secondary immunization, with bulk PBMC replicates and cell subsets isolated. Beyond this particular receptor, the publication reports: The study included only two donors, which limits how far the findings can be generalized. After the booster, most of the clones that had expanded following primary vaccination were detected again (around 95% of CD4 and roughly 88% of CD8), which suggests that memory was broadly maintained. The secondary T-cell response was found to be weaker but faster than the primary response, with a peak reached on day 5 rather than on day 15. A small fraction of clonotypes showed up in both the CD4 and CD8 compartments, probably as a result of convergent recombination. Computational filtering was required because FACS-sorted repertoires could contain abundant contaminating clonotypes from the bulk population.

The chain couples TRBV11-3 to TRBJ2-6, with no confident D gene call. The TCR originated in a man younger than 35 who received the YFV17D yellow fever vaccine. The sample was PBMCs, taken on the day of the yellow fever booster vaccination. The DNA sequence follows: TGTGCCAGCAGCCCAGACTCTGGGGCCAACGTCCTGACTTTC. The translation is CASSPDSGANVLTF.